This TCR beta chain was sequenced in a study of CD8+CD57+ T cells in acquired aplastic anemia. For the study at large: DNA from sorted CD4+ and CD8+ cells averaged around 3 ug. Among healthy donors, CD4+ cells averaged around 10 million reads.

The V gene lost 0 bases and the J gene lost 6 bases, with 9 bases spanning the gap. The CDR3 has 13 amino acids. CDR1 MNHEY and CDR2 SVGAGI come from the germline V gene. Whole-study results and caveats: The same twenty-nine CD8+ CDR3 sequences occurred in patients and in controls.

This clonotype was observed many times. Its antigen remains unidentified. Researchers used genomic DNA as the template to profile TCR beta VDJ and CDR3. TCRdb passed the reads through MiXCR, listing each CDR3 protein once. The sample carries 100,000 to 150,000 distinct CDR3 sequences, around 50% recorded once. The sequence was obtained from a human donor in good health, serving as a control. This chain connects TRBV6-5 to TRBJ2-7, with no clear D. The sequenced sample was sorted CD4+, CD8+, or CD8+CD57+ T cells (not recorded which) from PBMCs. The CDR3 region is CASSYSRSGEQYF. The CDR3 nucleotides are TGTGCCAGCAGTTACTCGAGAAGTGGCGAGCAGTACTTC.